A single sample gave rise to the 8 T cell receptor beta chains below, sequenced in a study of T cells after yellow fever vaccination (dated by TCRdb to about 2019). The sample's treatment or condition label, in plain terms: live attenuated yellow fever vaccine strain. Preparation of the library involved 5' RACE. The run used an Illumina NovaSeq 6000. Clones were called with MiXCR by TCRdb after fastp trimmed the public reads at Q25, and only in-frame beta chains were retained. Duplicate CDR3 protein sequences are folded into a single record with the most common DNA and genes. Here the sample has fewer than 500,000 distinct CDR3 sequences; 15% to 20% occur a single time. The leading ten clones occupy 18% of the sample. This material consisted of PBMCs, taken before the yellow fever booster vaccination. Receptors were obtained from a man between 18 and 35 years old who received the YFV17D yellow fever vaccine.

This chain links TRBV12-3 or TRBV12-4 with TRBJ2-3, with D unresolved. With 2 bases removed from V and 6 bases from J, the gap between germline ends came to 12 bases. This CDR3 has 14 amino acids. The CDR3 nucleotides read TGTGCCAGCAGTTTAAGTCCCATGGTGGATACGCAGTATTTT. It translates to CASSLSPMVDTQYF.

The J gene is TRBJ1-4, the V gene TRBV4-3; TRBD1 matches at 10 bases. J was trimmed by 7 bases and V by 4 bases; bases with no gene match: 9. Germline lookup yields CDR1 LGHNA and CDR2 YSLEER. The CDR3 contains 16 residues. CDR3 bases: TGCGCCAGCAGCCCCCTCCCCGGGACAGGGGTTGAAAAACTGTTTTTT. Encoded protein: CASSPLPGTGVEKLFF.

This clonotype has just a few counts. The chain is built from TRBV12-3 or TRBV12-4 and TRBJ2-7, with a possible D match to TRBD2 (6 bases). V was trimmed by 6 bases and J by 0 bases, leaving 15 bases between them. The CDR3 has 15 amino acids. The CDR3 DNA follows: TGTGCCAGCAGCTCAAACGCCGGGGGCTCCTACGAGCAGTACTTC. Amino acids: CASSSNAGGSYEQYF.

This clonotype was found many times. This sequence joins TRBV7-9 and TRBJ2-6, with TRBD1 matching over 8 bases. The CDR3 spans 18 residues. Germline V gives CDR1 SEHNR, CDR2 FQNEAQ (reference sequence). Trimming at V came to 1 base and at J to 2 bases, leaving 7 bases not matched to a gene. The CDR3 loop is CASSLEDRVYAGANVLTF. As DNA, the CDR3 is TGTGCCAGCAGCTTAGAGGACAGGGTCTATGCTGGGGCCAACGTCCTGACTTTC.

This clonotype turned up a few times. This chain connects TRBV5-5 to TRBJ2-7; TRBD1 matches at 9 bases. Germline V gives CDR1 SGHKS, CDR2 YYEKEE (reference sequence). CDR3 size: 13 residues. Unmatched junction bases numbered 4, after V lost 4 bases and J lost 5 bases. CDR3 amino acids: CASSKQGANEQYF. The CDR3 region has the DNA TGTGCCAGCAGCAAACAGGGGGCGAACGAGCAGTACTTC. The entire variable domain, with the rest obtained from reference TRBV5-5 and TRBJ2-7, is as follows: DAGVTQSPTHLIKTRGQQVTLRCSPISGHKSVSWYQQVLGQGPQFIFQYYEKEERGRGNFPDRFSARQFPNYSSELNVNALLLGDSALYLCASSKQGANEQYFGPGTRLTVT.

Only a few counts were recorded for this clonotype. The gene calls are TRBV12-3 or TRBV12-4 and TRBJ1-3, with 7 bases that match TRBD1. This CDR3 has 15 amino acids. The J segment lost 0 bases and the V segment lost 5 bases, leaving 4 bases of the junction unmatched. CDR3 in amino acids: CASSGTVPSGNTIYF. The CDR3 DNA reads as TGTGCCAGCAGTGGGACAGTCCCCTCTGGAAACACCATATATTTT.

This clonotype was observed a few times. The rearrangement links TRBV7-9 to TRBJ2-3; D gene ambiguous. The V and J ends lost 4 bases and 0 bases respectively, with 5 bases between them. This CDR3 spans 13 amino acids. Germline CDR1 is SEHNR and CDR2 is FQNEAQ (reference sequence). The CDR3: CASSWASTDTQYF. The CDR3 region has the DNA TGTGCCAGCAGCTGGGCCAGCACAGATACGCAGTATTTT.

This rearrangement joins TRBV7-3 to TRBJ2-3; perhaps TRBD1 as D (6 bases). Per germline, CDR1 SGHTA and CDR2 FQGTGA. CDR3 length: 13 amino acids. The V end lost 4 bases, the J end lost 7 bases, and 12 bases lay between the germline ends. CDR3 nucleotide sequence: TGTGCCAGCAGCTCTCTTGGACAGTATACGCAGTATTTT. Translation: CASSSLGQYTQYF.